The 4 T cell receptor beta chains below all came from one sample that was sequenced in a study of blood T cell repertoires in COVID-19. Using immunoSEQ multiplex PCR, the repertoire was profiled, and TCRdb retains in-frame clones only, with some absent. Of approximately 180,000 clones in the sample, about 81% were seen once. Input material: peripheral blood. The origin of the receptors is a woman aged 65 to 85 with acute or convalescent COVID-19.

J is TRBJ1-2 and V is TRBV19; 7 bases agree with TRBD1. The ends lost 3 bases at V and 8 bases at J; junction bases unmatched: 12. The CDR3 has 15 amino acids. The germline gives CDR1 LNHDA, CDR2 SQIVND (reference sequence). CDR3 protein: CASSMGGQRSVGYTF. CDR3 bases: TGTGCCAGTAGTATGGGGGGACAGCGGTCTGTAGGCTACACCTTC.

Here the CDR3 DNA reads TGTGCCAGCAGCCACAGCGGGGGGGCTGAGACCCAGTACTTC. Translating gives CASSHSGGAETQYF. The rearrangement joins TRBV6-2 or TRBV6-3 to TRBJ2-5; 10 bases line up with TRBD2. Germline values: CDR1 MNHEY, CDR2 SVGEGT. Losses at the gene ends were 6 bases for V and 5 bases for J; bases not matched to a gene: 6. The CDR3 covers 14 residues.

The chain links TRBV20-1 to TRBJ1-2, with a tentative D call TRBD1 (6 bases). Germline V lookup: CDR1 DFQATT, CDR2 SNEGSKA (reference sequence). Trimming left V 3 bases short and J 8 bases short, with 13 bases between. There are 12 residues in the CDR3. The CDR3 loop is CSASMGARGYTF. The CDR3 DNA reads TGCAGTGCTAGTATGGGGGCGCGGGGCTACACCTTC.

The table lists this clone with a few counts. The rearrangement links TRBV7-9 to TRBJ2-1; D gene ambiguous. Per the germline V gene, CDR1 is SEHNR and CDR2 is FQNEAQ (reference sequence). The CDR3 spans 14 residues. The germline V and J ends were trimmed by 7 bases and 0 bases, with 10 bases remaining between them. CDR3 in amino acids: CASNLPGSYNEQFF. The CDR3 DNA reads TGTGCCAGCAACCTCCCGGGCTCCTACAATGAGCAGTTCTTC.